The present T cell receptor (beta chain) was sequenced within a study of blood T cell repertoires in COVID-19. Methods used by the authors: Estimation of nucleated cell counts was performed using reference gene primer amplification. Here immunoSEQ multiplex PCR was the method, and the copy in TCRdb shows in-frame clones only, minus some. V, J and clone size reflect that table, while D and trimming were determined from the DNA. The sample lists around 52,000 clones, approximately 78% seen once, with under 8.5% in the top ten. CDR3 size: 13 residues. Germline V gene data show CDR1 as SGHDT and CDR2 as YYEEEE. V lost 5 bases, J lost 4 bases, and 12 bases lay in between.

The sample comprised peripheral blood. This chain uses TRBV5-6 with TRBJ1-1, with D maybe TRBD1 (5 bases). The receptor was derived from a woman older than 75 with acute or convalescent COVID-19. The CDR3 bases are TGTGCCAGCAGTCGACACGGGGGCACTGAAGCTTTCTTT. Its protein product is CASSRHGGTEAFF.